A single sample is the source of the 17 T cell receptor beta chains below, sequenced in a study of cytomegalovirus exposure and HLA in healthy donors. Use of 60 Vbeta and 13 Jbeta primers characterized the PCR. Profiled with immunoSEQ multiplex PCR; TCRdb holds only in-frame clones, not every one. The table lists roughly 90,000 clones, over 65% of them singletons. The source material was PBMCs. These receptors were obtained from a woman in her 40s in good health and CMV-seropositive.

This chain links TRBV7-8 with TRBJ2-5, with 9 nucleotides matching TRBD2. CDR1 is SGHVS, CDR2 FQNEAQ, per germline. V dropped 4 bases and J dropped 2; count of bases not matched to a gene: 5. The CDR3 consists of 15 residues. CDR3 sequence: CASSSRLAAQETQYF. The CDR3 DNA follows: TGTGCCAGCAGCTCCAGACTAGCGGCTCAAGAGACCCAGTACTTC. Full variable domain (missing parts from reference TRBV7-8 and TRBJ2-5): GAGVSQSPRYKVAKRGQDVALRCDPISGHVSLFWYQQALGQGPEFLTYFQNEAQLDKSGLPSDRFFAERPEGSVSTLKIQRTQQEDSAVYLCASSSRLAAQETQYFGPGTRLLVL.

The V call is TRBV21-1, the J call TRBJ2-1; the D call TRBD1 from the table was never checked on the DNA. TRBV21-1 is tagged as a pseudogene. The CDR3 spans 14 residues. The CDR3 sequence: CASSGRGPYNEQFF. The CDR3 DNA follows: TGTGCCAGCAGCGGCAGGGGCCCCTACAATGAGCAGTTCTTC.

This chain links TRBV7-2 with TRBJ2-2; 10 nucleotides line up with TRBD1. Germline CDR1 reads SGHTA; CDR2 reads FQGNSA. The ends lost 0 bases at V and 7 bases at J; junction bases unmatched: 2. The CDR3 is 15 residues long. CDR3 loop: CASSLATGGYGELFF. The CDR3 region has the DNA TGTGCCAGCAGCTTAGCGACAGGGGGCTACGGGGAGCTGTTTTTT.

DNA for the CDR3: TGTGCCAGCAGCTCAACCTCAAAGGGACTAGCGGGAAAGAGAGAGACCCAGTACTTC. Amino acid sequence: CASSSTSKGLAGKRETQYF. V and J are TRBV13 and TRBJ2-5; 13 bases are shared with TRBD2. This CDR3 is 19 amino acids long. Germline CDR1 is PRHDT and CDR2 is FYEKMQ (reference sequence). Germline trimming cut 4 bases from V and 4 bases from J; bases unmatched to any gene: 15.

The rearrangement links TRBV23-1 to TRBJ1-1, with TRBD1 identical over 10 bases. TRBV23-1 is sorted into the ORF group, with uncertain function. Germline trimming cut 4 bases from V and 2 bases from J; bases unmatched to any gene: 4. The CDR3 has 15 residues. The CDR3 nucleotides read TGCGCCAGCAGTCCCGGGACAGGGGAAAACACTGAAGCTTTCTTT. This codes for CASSPGTGENTEAFF.

The V gene is TRBV10-2, the J gene TRBJ1-5; 7 nucleotides match TRBD1. There are 17 residues in the CDR3. V shed 2 bases, J shed 6 bases, and the junction held 13 bases outside the gene matches. Germline V gene lookup returns CDR1 WSHSY and CDR2 SAAADI. The CDR3 coding sequence is TGCGCCAGCAGTGAGACAAAAGGACAGGTCGGGAGTCAGCCCCAGCATTTT. Its translation: CASSETKGQVGSQPQHF.

This clone was detected only a few times. The rearrangement uses TRBV4-3 and TRBJ2-7; TRBD2 is a possible D gene (5 bases). This CDR3 is 13 amino acids long. Trimming stripped 1 base from V and 3 bases from J, with 7 bases between. The germline CDR1 and CDR2 sequences are LGHNA and YSLEER. This CDR3 is CASSQGEFYEQYF. Written as DNA, the CDR3 is TGCGCCAGCAGCCAAGGGGAGTTCTACGAGCAGTACTTC.

There are a few counts of this clone. This chain uses TRBV27 with TRBJ1-5; 12 nucleotides line up with TRBD1. V dropped 6 bases and J dropped 2; count of bases not matched to a gene: 5. CDR3 length: 16 amino acids. CDR1 MNHEY and CDR2 SMNVEV come from the germline V gene (reference sequence). The CDR3 DNA sequence: TGTGCCAGCAGACTTGGGACAGGGGGCCGCAATCAGCCCCAGCATTTT. It specifies CASRLGTGGRNQPQHF.

This chain joins TRBV5-1 and TRBJ2-5; tentative D call: TRBD1 (6 bases). This CDR3 spans 13 amino acids. The V and J ends lost 2 bases and 2 bases respectively, with 7 bases between them. The germline V gene encodes CDR1 SGHRS and CDR2 YFSETQ. The CDR3 bases are TGCGCCAGCAGCTTCAGGGGACAAGAGACCCAGTACTTC. It codes for CASSFRGQETQYF. Looking up the rest from reference TRBV5-1 and TRBJ2-5 gives the full variable domain: KAGVTQTPRYLIKTRGQQVTLSCSPISGHRSVSWYQQTPGQGLQFLFEYFSETQRNKGNFPGRFSGRQFSNSRSEMNVSTLELGDSALYLCASSFRGQETQYFGPGTRLLVL.

This chain uses TRBV9 with TRBJ2-1; 9 bases agree with TRBD2. CDR3 length: 15 residues. The junction had 5 bases not matched to a gene; V was cut back by 4 bases and J by 3 bases. Germline V gene data show CDR1 as SGDLS and CDR2 as YYNGEE. The CDR3 nucleotides are TGTGCCAGCAGCATTAGCGGGAGTGACTACAATGAGCAGTTCTTC. Protein: CASSISGSDYNEQFF.

The chain links TRBV4-3 to TRBJ2-5; D call uncertain. CDR3 length: 15 residues. V lost 0 bases and J lost 2, with 10 bases in between. Germline V gene sequence: CDR1 LGHNA, CDR2 YSLEER. The CDR3 region is CASSQDRAQQETQYF. Here the CDR3 DNA reads TGCGCCAGCAGCCAAGATCGAGCCCAACAAGAGACCCAGTACTTC.

This chain links TRBV18 with TRBJ1-1; D uncertain. The V end was cut by 6 bases, the J end by 7 bases, with 15 bases between. CDR1 and CDR2 (germline): KGHSH, LQKENI. There are 13 residues in the CDR3. The CDR3 bases are TGTGCCAGCTCTCCCCTAGGAGCGTATGAAGCTTTCTTT. Translating it yields CASSPLGAYEAFF.

This clone was seen a single time. This rearrangement joins TRBV15 to TRBJ1-5, with a weak D call TRBD1 (6 bases). CDR3 size: 17 residues. Trimming left V 4 bases short and J 3 bases short, with 19 bases between. Looked up from germline, CDR1 is LNHNV and CDR2 is YYDKDF (reference sequence). CDR3 loop: CATSTLMMGAVNQPQHF. The CDR3 nucleotides are TGTGCCACCAGCACCCTTATGATGGGGGCCGTCAATCAGCCCCAGCATTTT.

The chain has TRBV25-1 and TRBJ2-5; 12 positions match TRBD2. Germline-derived CDR1 and CDR2 are MGHDK and SYGVNS. J was trimmed by 4 bases and V by 5 bases; bases with no gene match: 5. This CDR3 contains 15 residues. The CDR3 nucleotides are TGTGCCAGCAGTCCTAGCGGGAGGGCCTCAGAGACCCAGTACTTC. Translating gives CASSPSGRASETQYF. Based on the CDR3 plus reference TRBV25-1 and TRBJ2-5, the full variable domain is EADIYQTPRYLVIGTGKKITLECSQTMGHDKMYWYQQDPGMELHLIHYSYGVNSTEKGDLSSESTVSRIRTEHFPLTLESARPSHTSQYLCASSPSGRASETQYFGPGTRLLVL.

The V gene is TRBV9, the J gene TRBJ2-3, with TRBD2 identical over 9 bases. CDR1 is SGDLS and CDR2 is YYNGEE in the germline V gene. The CDR3 has 16 amino acids. J gave up 6 bases and V 0 bases, and 8 bases lay outside the gene matches. The CDR3 protein is CASSVGPAGGGDTQYF. CDR3 in DNA: TGTGCCAGCAGCGTAGGCCCAGCGGGGGGTGGTGATACGCAGTATTTT.

This rearrangement joins TRBV10-1 to TRBJ2-7; 9 bases fit TRBD1. The germline V gene has CDR1 WNHNN and CDR2 SYGVQD (reference sequence). CDR3 length equals 16 residues. J was trimmed by 0 bases and V by 0 bases; bases with no gene match: 3. CDR3 amino acids: CASSESGTGYSYEQYF. CDR3 in DNA: TGCGCCAGCAGTGAGTCAGGGACAGGGTACTCCTACGAGCAGTACTTC.

The J gene is TRBJ1-3, the V gene TRBV28; the match to TRBD1 covers 8 bases. The trim removed 4 bases at V and 5 bases at J, leaving 7 bases unmatched. Germline V lookup: CDR1 MDHEN, CDR2 SYDVKM. CDR3 size: 15 residues. The chain's CDR3 is CASSSGGAGRNTIYF. CDR3 DNA: TGTGCCAGCAGTTCAGGGGGCGCTGGGCGAAACACCATATATTTT.